This T cell receptor beta chain was identified during a study of blood T cells in healthy people across ages. General study results and limits: Diversity estimates drawn from one million T cells were deemed underestimates. A strong correlation was found between TCR beta diversity and the percentage of naive T cells. Among long-lived donors, naive CD4+ cells were more numerous and diversity higher than in aged donors.

A second PCR of 7 to 11 cycles used a sample-barcoded 5' primer and a J-beta primer mix. TCRdb redid the calling of the 5' RACE reads with MiXCR, one entry per CDR3 protein. The table has 650,000 to 1,000,000 distinct CDR3 sequences, around 34% seen once; the top ten hold 13%. This clonotype was observed at least ten times. The antigen remains undetermined. Germline V CDR1 and CDR2: LGHDT, YNNKEL (reference sequence). The CDR3 contains 13 residues. Trimming at V came to 4 bases and at J to 5 bases, leaving 4 bases not matched to a gene. Samples each yielded at least 5.5 micrograms of total RNA. The TCR comes from a man younger than 35 in good health. Sequenced material: blood. The genes are TRBV3-1 and TRBJ2-7, with 8 bases identical to TRBD1. The CDR3 nucleotides are TGTGCCAGCAGCCGAGACAGGGGTAACGAGCAGTACTTC. Translating it yields CASSRDRGNEQYF.